One sample yielded the 12 T cell receptor beta chains listed below, sequenced in a study of tumor and adjacent non-tumor tissue in lung cancer. TCRbeta libraries were built with three rounds of nested PCR, modified from ARM-PCR. MiXCR was run by TCRdb on the multiplex PCR reads, yielding one entry per CDR3 protein. The table shows about 70,000 distinct CDR3 sequences, with approximately 73% occurring only once. The template was RNA from unsorted bulk tissue. The sequenced sample consisted of lung tumor tissue. The receptors were gathered from a man aged 55-75 years with non-small cell lung cancer.

There are a few counts of this clonotype. Possible read error: a much larger clone is one base away. This chain joins TRBV5-4 and TRBJ2-1, with TRBD2 identical over 10 bases. The germline V gene has CDR1 SGHNT and CDR2 YYREEE (reference sequence). This CDR3 comprises 15 residues. The CDR3 loop is CASSPLAGRFNGQFF. In DNA form, the CDR3 reads TGTGCCAGCAGCCCACTAGCGGGACGTTTCAATGGGCAGTTCTTC.

Details on this clonotype: One end of the junction varies from germline; a read error may be responsible. The CDR3 coding sequence is TGTGCCGGCAGCTTAAAAAGCACCGGGGAGCTGTTTTTT. Translation gives CAGSLKSTGELFF. The rearrangement joins TRBV7-3 to TRBJ2-2; unclear D gene. The CDR3 extends over 13 amino acids. The germline V gene has CDR1 SGHTA and CDR2 FQGTGA.

This chain uses TRBV5-5 with TRBJ2-3, with 8 bases matching TRBD2. This CDR3 contains 17 residues. CDR1 and CDR2 from the germline V gene are SGHKS and YYEKEE (reference sequence). The junction had 19 bases not matched to a gene; V was cut back by 5 bases and J by 8 bases. CDR3 sequence reads: CASREDGLAAVFFTQYF. CDR3 bases: TGTGCCAGCAGAGAAGACGGACTAGCCGCTGTCTTTTTTACGCAGTATTTT. Together with reference TRBV5-5 and TRBJ2-3, the CDR3 gives the full variable domain: DAGVTQSPTHLIKTRGQQVTLRCSPISGHKSVSWYQQVLGQGPQFIFQYYEKEERGRGNFPDRFSARQFPNYSSELNVNALLLGDSALYLCASREDGLAAVFFTQYFGPGTRLTVL.

Concerning this clonotype: No conserved phenylalanine or tryptophan ends this CDR3, so it is likely a read error. V gene TRBV6-6 combines with J gene TRBJ1-5, with 9 positions matching TRBD1. Germline values: CDR1 MNHNY, CDR2 SVGAGI (reference sequence). The CDR3 is 16 residues long. The CDR3 bases are TGTGCCAGCAATGGGAGAGACAGGGGGGACAATCAGCCACAGCATTCT. The encoded protein is CASNGRDRGDNQPQHS.

About this clonotype itself: One end of the junction varies from germline; a read error may be responsible. The chain is built from TRBV11-3 and TRBJ1-1; 7 bases line up with TRBD1. This CDR3 is built from 13 residues. Germline V gives CDR1 SGHNT, CDR2 YENEEA. CDR3 residues: CASTYGTDTVALF. In nucleotides, the CDR3 is TGTGCCAGCACTTATGGGACAGACACTGTAGCTCTCTTT.

This clonotype was seen a few times. This chain connects TRBV5-1 to TRBJ2-3, with TRBD1 identical over 7 bases. Germline-derived CDR1 and CDR2 are SGHRS and YFSETQ. The ends lost 1 base at V and 3 bases at J; junction bases unmatched: 8. The CDR3 is 16 residues long. CDR3 sequence: CASSLRRPGGTDTQYF. In nucleotides, the CDR3 is TGCGCCAGCAGCTTGCGGCGGCCAGGGGGAACAGATACGCAGTATTTT. The full variable domain, in which reference TRBV5-1 and TRBJ2-3 provide the parts outside the CDR3, is KAGVTQTPRYLIKTRGQQVTLSCSPISGHRSVSWYQQTPGQGLQFLFEYFSETQRNKGNFPGRFSGRQFSNSRSEMNVSTLELGDSALYLCASSLRRPGGTDTQYFGPGTRLTVL.

As concerns this clonotype: The junction shows a germline mismatch at one end, possibly a read error. The chain couples TRBV20-1 to TRBJ2-1; tentative D call: TRBD2 (6 bases). Germline CDR1 DFQATT, CDR2 SNEGSKA (reference sequence). The CDR3 totals 15 residues. The CDR3 region has the DNA TGCAGTACCCGCAGAGGACTAACGGGACTCAATGAGCTGTTCTTC. Translation: CSTRRGLTGLNELFF.

This chain links TRBV20-1 with TRBJ2-7, with TRBD2 as a possible D gene (5 bases). Trimming shortened V by 2 bases and J by 3 bases, and 17 bases separated the two germline ends. Per germline, CDR1 DFQATT and CDR2 SNEGSKA (reference sequence). CDR3 size: 15 residues. The chain's CDR3 is CSARCRGTRYYEQYF. The CDR3 nucleotides are TGCAGTGCTAGATGTCGCGGAACTAGGTACTACGAGCAGTACTTC.

On this clonotype itself: The germline gene is not matched at one end of the junction; a read error may be the cause. The chain has TRBV11-3 and TRBJ2-3; weak D call: TRBD2 (5 bases). This CDR3 has 16 residues. CDR1 is SGHNT, CDR2 YENEEA, per germline. The CDR3 here is CASSTGLADSTDAQFF. CDR3 DNA sequence: TGTGCCAGCAGCACCGGGCTAGCAGATAGCACAGATGCGCAGTTTTTT.

In the case of this clonotype: Compared with germline, one end of the junction differs, possibly owing to a read error. This chain connects TRBV12-3 or TRBV12-4 to TRBJ2-1; no firm D call. This CDR3 contains 14 residues. The CDR3, as DNA: TGTGCCATTTCGGACCAGCTCTCAGACGATGAGCACTTCTTC. Translation gives CAISDQLSDDEHFF.

The J gene is TRBJ2-1, the V gene TRBV30; D tentatively reads TRBD1 or TRBD2 (7 bases each). V gave up 4 bases and J gave up 7 bases, with 17 bases separating them. Germline lookup yields CDR1 GTSNPN and CDR2 SVGIG (reference sequence). The CDR3 contains 14 residues. The CDR3 bases are TGTGCCTGGACGGGGGGACAGTTTAATAATGAGCAGTTCTTC. This encodes CAWTGGQFNNEQFF. The variable domain in full, with the rest retrieved from reference TRBV30 and TRBJ2-1, is SQTIHQWPATLVQPVGSPLSLECTVEGTSNPNLYWYRQAAGRGLQLLFYSVGIGQISSEVPQNLSASRPQDRQFILSSKKLLLSDSGFYLCAWTGGQFNNEQFFGPGTRLTVL.

A note on this clonotype: Germline and junction disagree at one end, which may indicate a read error. This chain connects TRBV6-5 to TRBJ2-7; possibly TRBD1 for D (6 bases). The CDR3 has 13 amino acids. Germline V gene data show CDR1 as MNHEY and CDR2 as SVGAGI. This CDR3 reads CDSSLTGLGGQYF. The DNA of the CDR3 is TGTGACAGCAGTTTAACAGGGTTGGGCGGGCAGTACTTC.